The rows below give T cell receptor beta chains drawn from one sample of a study of blood T cell repertoires in COVID-19. Here immunoSEQ multiplex PCR was the method, and the copy in TCRdb shows in-frame clones only, minus some. Of 250,000 or so clones listed, around 88% are singletons. The sample comprised peripheral blood. Every receptor here comes from a man aged 80 or over with acute or convalescent COVID-19. The CDR3 runs from the conserved cysteine through the conserved F or W. The order of the fields is V gene, CDR3 protein.

TRBV7-8,CASSLLVGGVYEQYF
TRBV19,CASLNRDRSEAFF
TRBV7-2,CASSLVAGGDYGYTF
TRBV11-3,CASSLTGVSETQYF
TRBV6-2/TRBV6-3,CASSYSIGVEGHNEQFF
TRBV3-1/TRBV3-2,CASSQWTSRDNEQFF
TRBV27,CASRAGNEQYF
TRBV2,CASSGEGQGNSPLHF
TRBV19,CASSLRLGRSSNQPQHF
TRBV6-5,CASSYSGTSGSKELFF
TRBV29-1,CSVLAGGAGELFF
TRBV18,CASSRDSSGNTIYF
TRBV12-3/TRBV12-4,CASSLQATGELFF
TRBV6-6,CASSYMGQAIVEGYTF
TRBV5-5,CASSLFLGGSSDTQYF
TRBV6-5,CASSYSRDFNEKLFF
TRBV29-1,CSVFGTNNYGYTF
TRBV6-2/TRBV6-3,CASSDRTASIRSPLHF
TRBV9,CASSVGVYGANVLTF
TRBV7-2,CASSWRTGYSNQPQHF
TRBV7-2,CASSPKGGAGTDTQYF
TRBV28,CASRERTSYYNEQFF
TRBV6-5,CASSRAGGGYNEQFF
TRBV19,CASSEQGTRNQPQHF
TRBV28,CASSFIGGPDTQYF
TRBV15,CATSRVAGGPVTQYF
TRBV6-2/TRBV6-3,CASSRQGASGANVLTF
TRBV18,CASSLRRTGNTGELFF
TRBV6-5,CASTETSGSHEQYF
TRBV6-2/TRBV6-3,CASSYSPRARGNTIYF
TRBV3-1/TRBV3-2,CASSPRTRTYEQYF
TRBV19,CASSIMGQGNQPQHF
TRBV18,CASSPGGAGANVLTF
TRBV29-1,CSVATGGYGYTF
TRBV5-1,CASARGGSGSYEQYF
TRBV9,CASSVTGSNQPQHF
TRBV28,CASSSGGGKHGYTF
TRBV5-1,CASSLQTSGVDTQYF
TRBV5-6,CASSLRTGSQAVETQYF
TRBV9,CASSDLSGSGANVLTF
TRBV10-3,CAISELAGGLQETQYF
TRBV29-1,CSVESSVSNYGYTF
TRBV5-1,CASSLAGGPQETQYF
TRBV11-1,CASSLPPAGFYNEQFF
TRBV10-3,CAISDQGRGNEQFF
TRBV7-9,CASSLDLAGVDTQYF
TRBV28,CASTSVVREQFF
TRBV7-2,CASSSQSGGWTSGTNEQFF
TRBV6-5,CASSQGHLNTEAFF
TRBV12-3/TRBV12-4,CASSRLEAFF
TRBV7-2,CASSLTPPNEAFF
TRBV5-4,CASSTPTGSSYEQYF
TRBV5-1,CASSLEASSTDTQYF
TRBV28,CASRRGPNGYTF
TRBV10-3,CAISAGTRSEETQYF
TRBV19,CASKVDRSNEKLFF
TRBV6-4,CASRRTPWDRENTEAFF